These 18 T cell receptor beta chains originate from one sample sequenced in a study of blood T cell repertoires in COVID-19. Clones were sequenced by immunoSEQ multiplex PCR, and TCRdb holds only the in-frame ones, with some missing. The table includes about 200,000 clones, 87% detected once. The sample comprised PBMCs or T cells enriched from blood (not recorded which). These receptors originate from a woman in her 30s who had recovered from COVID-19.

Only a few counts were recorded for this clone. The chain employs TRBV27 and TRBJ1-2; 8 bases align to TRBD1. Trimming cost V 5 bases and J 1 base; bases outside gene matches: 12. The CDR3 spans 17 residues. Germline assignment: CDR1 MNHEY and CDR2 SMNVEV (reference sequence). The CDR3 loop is CASSLLTGGGVNYGYTF. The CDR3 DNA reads TGTGCCAGCAGTCTCCTCACAGGGGGAGGGGTTAACTATGGCTACACCTTC.

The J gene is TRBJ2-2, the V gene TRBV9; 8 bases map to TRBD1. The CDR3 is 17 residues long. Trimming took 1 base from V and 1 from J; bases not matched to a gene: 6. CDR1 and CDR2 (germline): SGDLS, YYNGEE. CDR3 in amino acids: CASSVRLQGVNTGELFF. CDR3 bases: TGTGCCAGCAGCGTAAGGTTACAGGGGGTGAACACCGGGGAGCTGTTTTTT.

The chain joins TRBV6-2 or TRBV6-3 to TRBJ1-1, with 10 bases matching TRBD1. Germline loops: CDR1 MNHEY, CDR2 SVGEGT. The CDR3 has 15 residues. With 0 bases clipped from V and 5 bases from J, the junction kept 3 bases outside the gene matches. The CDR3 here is CASSYSDRGETEAFF. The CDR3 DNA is TGTGCCAGCAGTTACTCGGACAGGGGGGAAACTGAAGCTTTCTTT.

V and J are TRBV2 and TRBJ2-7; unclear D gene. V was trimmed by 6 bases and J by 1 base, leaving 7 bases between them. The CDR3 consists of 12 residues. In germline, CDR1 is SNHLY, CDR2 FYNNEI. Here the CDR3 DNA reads TGTGCCAGCAGATCTTCGTCCTACGAGCAGTACTTC. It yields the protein CASRSSSYEQYF.

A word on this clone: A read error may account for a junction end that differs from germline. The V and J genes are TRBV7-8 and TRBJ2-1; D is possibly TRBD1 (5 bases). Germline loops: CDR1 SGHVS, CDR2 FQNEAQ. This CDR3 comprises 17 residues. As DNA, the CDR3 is TGTGCCAACAGCCTCGTCCCATCGACAGAGATAAACAATGAGCAGTTCTTC. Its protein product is CANSLVPSTEINNEQFF.

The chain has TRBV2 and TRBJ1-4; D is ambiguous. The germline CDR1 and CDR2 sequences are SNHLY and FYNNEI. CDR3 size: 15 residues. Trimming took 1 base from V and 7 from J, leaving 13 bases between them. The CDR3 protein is CASSEVNSAGEKLFF. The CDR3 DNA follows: TGTGCCAGCAGTGAAGTGAACTCGGCAGGTGAAAAACTGTTTTTT.

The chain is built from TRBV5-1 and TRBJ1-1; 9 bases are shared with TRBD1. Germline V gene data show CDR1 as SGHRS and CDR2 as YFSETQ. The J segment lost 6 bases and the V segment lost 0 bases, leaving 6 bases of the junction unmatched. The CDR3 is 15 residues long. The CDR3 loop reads CASSLATGGGSEAFF. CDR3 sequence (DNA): TGCGCCAGCAGCTTGGCGACAGGGGGAGGATCTGAAGCTTTCTTT.

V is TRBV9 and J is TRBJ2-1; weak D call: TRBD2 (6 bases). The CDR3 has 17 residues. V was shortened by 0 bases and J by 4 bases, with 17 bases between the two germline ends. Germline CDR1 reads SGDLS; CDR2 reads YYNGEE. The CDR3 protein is CASSVAPRRDSYNEQFF. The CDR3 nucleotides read TGTGCCAGCAGCGTAGCTCCGCGGCGGGATTCTTACAATGAGCAGTTCTTC.

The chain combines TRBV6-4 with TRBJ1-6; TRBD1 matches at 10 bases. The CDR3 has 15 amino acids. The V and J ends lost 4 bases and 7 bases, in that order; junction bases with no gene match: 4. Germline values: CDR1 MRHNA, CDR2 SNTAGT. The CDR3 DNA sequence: TGTGCCAGCAGTGCCCGGGACAGGGGAAATTCACCCCTCCACTTT. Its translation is CASSARDRGNSPLHF.

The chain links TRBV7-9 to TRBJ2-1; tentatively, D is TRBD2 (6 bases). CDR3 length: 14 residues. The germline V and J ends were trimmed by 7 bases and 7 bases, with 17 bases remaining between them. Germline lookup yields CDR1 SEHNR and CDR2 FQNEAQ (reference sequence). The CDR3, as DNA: TGTGCCAGCACCGAGCTTGGGGGGAAAAATGAGCAGTTCTTC. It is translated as CASTELGGKNEQFF.

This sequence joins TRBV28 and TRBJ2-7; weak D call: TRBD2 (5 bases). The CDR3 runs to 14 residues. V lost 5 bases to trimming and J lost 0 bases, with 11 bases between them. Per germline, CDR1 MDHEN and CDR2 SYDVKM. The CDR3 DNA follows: TGTGCCAGCAGTCTACTAGAAGGCTCCTACGAGCAGTACTTC. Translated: CASSLLEGSYEQYF.

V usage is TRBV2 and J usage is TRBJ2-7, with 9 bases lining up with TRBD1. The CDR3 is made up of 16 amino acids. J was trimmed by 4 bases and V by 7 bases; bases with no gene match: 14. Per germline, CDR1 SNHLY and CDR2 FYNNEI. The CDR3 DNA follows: TGTGCCAGCACGATTTGGGTCCCGGGACAGGGTTACGAGCAGTACTTC. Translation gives CASTIWVPGQGYEQYF.

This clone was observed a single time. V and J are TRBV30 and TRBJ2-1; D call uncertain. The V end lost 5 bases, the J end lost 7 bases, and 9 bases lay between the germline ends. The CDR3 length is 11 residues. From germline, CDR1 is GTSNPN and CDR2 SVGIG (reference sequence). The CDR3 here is CAWRQDNEQFF. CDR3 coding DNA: TGTGCCTGGCGCCAGGATAATGAGCAGTTCTTC.

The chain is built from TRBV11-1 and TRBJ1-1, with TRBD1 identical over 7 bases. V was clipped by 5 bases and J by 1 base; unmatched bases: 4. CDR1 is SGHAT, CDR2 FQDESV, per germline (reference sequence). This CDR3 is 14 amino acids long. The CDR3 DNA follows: TGTGCCAGCAGCACCCGGACAGGGAACACTGAAGCTTTCTTT. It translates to CASSTRTGNTEAFF.

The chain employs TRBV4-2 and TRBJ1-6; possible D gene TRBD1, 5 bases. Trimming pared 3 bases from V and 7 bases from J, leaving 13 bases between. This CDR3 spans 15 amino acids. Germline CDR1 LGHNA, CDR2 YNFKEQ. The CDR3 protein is CASSQLREGNSPLHF. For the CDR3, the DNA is TGTGCCAGCAGCCAGTTAAGGGAGGGGAATTCACCCCTCCACTTT.

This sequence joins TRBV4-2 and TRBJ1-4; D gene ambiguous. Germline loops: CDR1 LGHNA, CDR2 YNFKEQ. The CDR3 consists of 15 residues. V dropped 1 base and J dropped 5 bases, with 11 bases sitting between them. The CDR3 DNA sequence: TGTGCCAGCAGCCAAGGTGGGAGCCAAAATGAAAAACTGTTTTTT. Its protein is CASSQGGSQNEKLFF.

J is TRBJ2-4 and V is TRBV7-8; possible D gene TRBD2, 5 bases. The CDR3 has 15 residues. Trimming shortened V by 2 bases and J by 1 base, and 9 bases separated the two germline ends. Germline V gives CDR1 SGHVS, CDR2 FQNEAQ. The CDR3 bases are TGTGCCAGCAGCTTAACGGGGTCGGCCAAAAACATTCAGTACTTC. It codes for CASSLTGSAKNIQYF.

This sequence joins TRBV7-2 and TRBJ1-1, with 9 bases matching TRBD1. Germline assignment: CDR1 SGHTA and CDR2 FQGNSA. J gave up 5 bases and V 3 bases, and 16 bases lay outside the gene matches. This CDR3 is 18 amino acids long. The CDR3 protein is CASSFGQGLRVSLTEAFF. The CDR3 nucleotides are TGTGCCAGCAGCTTCGGACAGGGGCTCAGGGTCAGTTTAACTGAAGCTTTCTTT.